The present T cell receptor beta chain was sequenced within a study of shared clonotypes between healthy human individuals. Regarding this clone: Its antigen is still unknown.

Per the germline V gene, CDR1 is KGHSH and CDR2 is LQKENI. Trimming pared 3 bases from V and 8 bases from J, leaving 13 bases between. The CDR3 spans 14 residues. Once extracted for a subset, genomic DNA was divided evenly among several immunoSEQ plates. Each replicate PCR on the sorted subsets used around 200 ng DNA (around 30,000 T cell genomes). As originally analysed: From ImmunoSEQ came sequences covering only the junction and carrying no quality scores, so filtering differed. Clones were sequenced by immunoSEQ multiplex PCR, and TCRdb holds only the in-frame ones, with some missing. The DNA gave D and trimming, while V, J and clone size come from that table. The table lists 2 million to 2.5 million clones, approximately 96% of them singletons. Study conclusions and caveats: Measured sharing among donors was expected to vary with sequencing depth.

The TCR comes from a man younger than 30 in good health. The V and J genes are TRBV18 and TRBJ1-4; no reliable D call. The specimen was naive CD4+ T cells sorted from blood. Subset in this sample: CD45RA+ positively selected. CDR3 protein: CASSPDLTGEKLFF. CDR3 in DNA: TGTGCCAGCTCACCTGACCTTACCGGGGAAAAACTGTTTTTT.